The rows below give T cell receptor beta chains drawn from one sample of a study of naive and memory T cell subsets. TCRdb itself ran the 5' RACE reads through MiXCR, one entry per CDR3 protein. The repertoire has about 56,000 distinct CDR3 sequences, 7.6% of them found once; the top ten carry approximately 9.7%. These receptor sequences come from a female donor in good health. The CDR3 runs from the conserved cysteine through the conserved F or W. The order of the fields is D gene, J gene, clone size, V gene, CDR3 protein, CDR3 DNA. A D gene is named only where the DNA matches it firmly. Clone sizes are given selectively: once, few, many, or a class where the clone is expanded.

>TRBD1|TRBJ2-2|many|TRBV20-1
CSARDQGQGRRELFF
TGCAGTGCTAGAGATCAAGGACAGGGGCGCCGGGAGCTGTTTTTT
>-|TRBJ1-5|many|TRBV7-2
CASSAQGGQPQHF
TGTGCCAGCAGCGCACAGGGTGGTCAGCCCCAGCATTTT
>-|TRBJ1-2|many|TRBV12-3/TRBV12-4
CASSLRALGTYGYTF
TGTGCCAGCAGTTTAAGGGCTTTGGGCACCTATGGCTACACCTTC
>-|TRBJ1-4|many|TRBV12-3/TRBV12-4
CASSSGHREKLFF
TGTGCCAGCAGTTCTGGCCATAGGGAAAAACTGTTTTTT
>-|TRBJ1-6|many|TRBV7-8
CASSLTSFLSPLHF
TGTGCCAGCAGCCTCACCAGTTTCCTTTCACCCCTCCACTTT
>-|TRBJ1-1|-|TRBV2
CASSFDISNTEAFF
TGTGCCAGCAGTTTTGACATATCGAACACTGAAGCTTTCTTT
>-|TRBJ2-1|-|TRBV3-1
CASSLYFDTYNEQFF
TGTGCCAGCAGCCTATATTTCGACACCTACAATGAGCAGTTCTTC
>-|TRBJ2-1|many|TRBV16
CASSPPGGSSQFF
TGTGCCAGCAGCCCCCCGGGGGGCAGCTCCCAGTTCTTC
>-|TRBJ2-7|-|TRBV7-9
CASSYGGEQYF
TGTGCCAGCAGTTACGGGGGCGAGCAGTACTTC
>TRBD2|TRBJ2-5|few|TRBV2
CASSLSGVLEETQYF
TGTGCCAGCAGTCTTAGCGGGGTATTGGAAGAGACCCAGTACTTC
>TRBD2|TRBJ2-7|few|TRBV14
CASSHTSGVNEQYF
TGTGCCAGCAGCCACACTAGCGGGGTCAACGAGCAGTACTTC
>-|TRBJ1-2|many|TRBV13
CASSLLGLVNYGYTF
TGTGCCAGCAGCTTATTAGGACTCGTTAACTATGGCTACACCTTC
>TRBD1|TRBJ2-7|-|TRBV28
CASSSHVQGSYEQYF
TGTGCCAGCAGTTCCCACGTACAGGGGTCCTACGAGCAGTACTTC
>TRBD1|TRBJ2-7|-|TRBV7-9
CASSSAPGTGIHEQYF
TGTGCCAGCAGCTCAGCACCCGGGACAGGGATACACGAGCAGTACTTC
>-|TRBJ1-3|many|TRBV12-3/TRBV12-4
CASSFYEGSGNTIYF
TGTGCCAGCAGTTTCTATGAAGGATCCGGAAACACCATATATTTT
>-|TRBJ2-3|-|TRBV7-3
CASSLTERLTDTQYF
TGTGCCAGCAGCTTAACGGAGCGGCTCACAGATACGCAGTATTTT
>-|TRBJ2-7|-|TRBV6-6
CASSQVGGYEQYF
TGTGCCAGCAGCCAGGTGGGGGGCTACGAGCAGTACTTC
>-|TRBJ2-3|-|TRBV18
CASSPRLTRTLTDTQYF
TGTGCCAGCTCACCCCGTCTCACCAGGACACTTACAGATACGCAGTATTTT
>TRBD1|TRBJ1-1|many|TRBV29-1
CSADRSSNEAFF
TGCAGCGCGGACAGGTCATCCAATGAAGCTTTCTTT
>-|TRBJ2-1|-|TRBV7-2
CASSPFPSASYNEQFF
TGTGCCAGCAGCCCCTTCCCATCTGCCTCCTACAATGAGCAGTTCTTC
>-|TRBJ2-7|many|TRBV28
CASSRANLDEQYF
TGTGCCAGCAGCAGGGCAAACCTTGACGAGCAGTACTTC
>-|TRBJ1-1|few|TRBV6-5
CASSYSSGWNTEAFF
TGTGCCAGCAGTTACTCGTCCGGGTGGAACACTGAAGCTTTCTTT
>-|TRBJ2-7|few|TRBV7-8
CASSSGTLYEQYF
TGTGCCAGCAGCTCCGGGACACTCTACGAGCAGTACTTC
>TRBD2|TRBJ2-5|few|TRBV20-1
CSARVLAGGQETQYF
TGCAGTGCTAGAGTTCTAGCGGGGGGACAAGAGACCCAGTACTTC
>TRBD2|TRBJ2-3|few|TRBV7-2
CASSQAGRTFDTQYF
TGTGCCAGCAGCCAAGCGGGACGCACCTTCGATACGCAGTATTTT
>TRBD1|TRBJ2-1|many|TRBV29-1
CSVGTGTGSTEQFF
TGCAGCGTTGGAACCGGGACAGGGTCCACTGAGCAGTTCTTC
>TRBD1|TRBJ2-1|few|TRBV5-8
CASSLTGGALEGVLGQFF
TGTGCCAGCAGCTTGACAGGGGGCGCTTTGGAGGGGGTCCTAGGGCAGTTCTTC
>TRBD1|TRBJ2-7|-|TRBV6-2/TRBV6-3
CASSYSSRGPGEQYF
TGTGCCAGCAGTTACTCGAGCAGGGGGCCAGGAGAGCAGTACTTC
>-|TRBJ2-5|many|TRBV5-6
CASSLGGRETQYF
TGTGCCAGCAGCTTGGGGGGGCGGGAGACCCAGTACTTC
>TRBD1|TRBJ1-2|many|TRBV20-1
CSAPGTGHVGGYTF
TGCAGTGCCCCCGGGACAGGCCATGTTGGGGGCTACACCTTC
>-|TRBJ2-3|few|TRBV25-1
CASSDTARGSTDTQYF
TGTGCCAGCAGTGACACAGCGAGGGGTAGCACAGATACGCAGTATTTT
>-|TRBJ2-5|few|TRBV4-2
CASSQDGDSLRETQYF
TGTGCCAGCAGCCAAGATGGGGACTCCTTGCGGGAGACCCAGTACTTC
>-|TRBJ1-6|many|TRBV6-5
CASSYGTGSHSYNSPLHF
TGTGCCAGCAGTTACGGCACGGGATCCCACTCCTATAATTCACCCCTCCACTTT
>-|TRBJ1-3|-|TRBV7-2
CASSLELGLSGNTIYF
TGTGCCAGCAGCTTAGAGTTAGGGCTCTCTGGAAACACCATATATTTT
>-|TRBJ2-3|-|TRBV14
CASSQAASGDTQYF
TGTGCCAGCAGCCAAGCCGCGTCAGGTGATACGCAGTATTTT
>-|TRBJ1-4|many|TRBV28
CASSFIDRFSKLFF
TGTGCCAGCAGTTTTATTGACAGGTTCTCAAAACTGTTTTTT
>-|TRBJ1-1|many|TRBV28
CASSFLGENTEAFF
TGTGCCAGCAGTTTTTTGGGTGAGAACACTGAAGCTTTCTTT
>TRBD2|TRBJ2-2|many|TRBV6-5
CASKGGRWVTGELFF
TGTGCCAGCAAGGGAGGGCGTTGGGTAACCGGGGAGCTGTTTTTT
>TRBD1|TRBJ1-5|few|TRBV10-3
CAIRSGGGDQPQHF
TGTGCCATCAGATCAGGGGGAGGGGATCAGCCCCAGCATTTT
>TRBD2|TRBJ2-7|-|TRBV13
CASSFGAGGPGEQYF
TGTGCCAGCAGCTTCGGAGCGGGGGGGCCGGGCGAGCAGTACTTC